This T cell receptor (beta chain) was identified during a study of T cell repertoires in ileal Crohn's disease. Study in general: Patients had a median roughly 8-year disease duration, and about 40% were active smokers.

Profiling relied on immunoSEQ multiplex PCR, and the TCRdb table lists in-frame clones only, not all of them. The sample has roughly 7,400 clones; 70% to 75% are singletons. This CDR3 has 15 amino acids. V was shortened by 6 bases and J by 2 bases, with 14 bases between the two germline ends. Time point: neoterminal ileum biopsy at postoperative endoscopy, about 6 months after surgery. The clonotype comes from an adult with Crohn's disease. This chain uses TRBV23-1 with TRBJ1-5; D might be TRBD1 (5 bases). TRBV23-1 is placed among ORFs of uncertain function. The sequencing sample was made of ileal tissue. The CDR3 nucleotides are TGCGCCAGCAGCGCGGACAATTATGGCAATCAGCCCCAGCATTTT. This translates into CASSADNYGNQPQHF.